This T cell receptor beta chain comes out of a study of cytomegalovirus exposure and HLA in healthy donors. Looking at the study overall: An analysis done earlier identified 90 million to 120 million unique TCR beta sequences from 190 million or so T cells.

This CDR3 is 14 amino acids long. Trimming at V came to 0 bases and at J to 4 bases, leaving 3 bases not matched to a gene. Germline V CDR1 and CDR2: SGHNT, YYREEE (reference sequence). PCR employed 60 Vbeta and 13 Jbeta primers. In the study's own analysis: A later analysis tallied about 80 million unique TCR beta chains, around 11 million of them shared. Sequenced by immunoSEQ multiplex PCR; TCRdb stores in-frame clones only, minus some. V and J calls and clone size are those listed in that table; D and trimming were worked out from the DNA. The data show 300,000 or so clones, 84% seen once. This chain links TRBV5-4 with TRBJ1-1; 7 bases fit TRBD1. This receptor was taken from a woman between 40 and 50 years old in good health and CMV-seropositive. Sequencing was performed on PBMCs. This CDR3 reads CASSLVQGGTEAFF. The CDR3 nucleotides read TGTGCCAGCAGCTTGGTGCAGGGGGGCACTGAAGCTTTCTTT.